The 27 T cell receptor beta chains presented below share a single source sample, sequenced in a study of CD4 T cells in relation to SARS-CoV-2 and coronaviruses. The unexposed donors gave CD4+ T cells in about 2010-2018, prior to COVID-19. Sequencing used immunoSEQ multiplex PCR; TCRdb keeps in-frame clones, though not all of them. The sample records under 70,000 clones, 86% being singletons. The sample was memory CD4+ T cells from PBMCs. All receptors derive from a human donor in good health.

V and J are TRBV5-8 and TRBJ1-4; 8 bases are shared with TRBD1. The CDR3 totals 15 residues. CDR1 is SGHTS and CDR2 is YDEGEE in the germline V gene. Unmatched junction bases numbered 9, after V lost 4 bases and J lost 7 bases. CDR3 in DNA: TGTGCCAGCAGCCCGAGGACAGGGCTGGCTGAAAAACTGTTTTTT. Translation: CASSPRTGLAEKLFF.

The rearrangement links TRBV7-6 to TRBJ1-4; D remains unclear. This CDR3 contains 15 residues. V was clipped by 2 bases and J by 3 bases, with 10 bases between them. Germline V gene sequence: CDR1 SGHVS, CDR2 FNYEAQ. The CDR3 DNA is TGTGCCAGCAGCTTATATTCCGGATCTAATGAAAAACTGTTTTTT. Amino acid sequence: CASSLYSGSNEKLFF.

The CDR3 coding sequence is TGTGCCAGCAGCCTAAGGACAGTGGTTACCAAAGAGACCCAGTACTTC. It codes for CASSLRTVVTKETQYF. The chain couples TRBV5-4 to TRBJ2-5; D is possibly TRBD1 (6 bases). Germline V gene lookup returns CDR1 SGHNT and CDR2 YYREEE (reference sequence). Trimming took 4 bases from V and 3 from J, leaving 19 bases between them. The CDR3 is made up of 16 amino acids.

The J gene is TRBJ1-1, the V gene TRBV30; D is unresolved. V lost 2 bases and J 6 bases, leaving 16 bases between the germline ends. CDR1 is GTSNPN and CDR2 is SVGIG in the germline V gene (reference sequence). The CDR3 covers 14 residues. The chain's CDR3 is CAWSRRVLISEAFF. The CDR3 coding sequence is TGTGCCTGGAGTCGCCGGGTCTTAATATCTGAAGCTTTCTTT.

J is TRBJ2-2 and V is TRBV7-8, with a weak D call TRBD2 (6 bases). The V end was cut by 2 bases, the J end by 6 bases, with 13 bases between. Germline V lookup: CDR1 SGHVS, CDR2 FQNEAQ. The CDR3 contains 15 residues. The CDR3 here is CASSLSRRRAGELFF. The CDR3 DNA reads as TGTGCCAGCAGCTTAAGTCGGAGGAGGGCCGGGGAGCTGTTTTTT.

The rearrangement links TRBV19 to TRBJ1-6; D remains unclear. The CDR3 totals 14 residues. Between the trimmed V and J ends, which lost 6 bases and 10 bases, there was a span of 16 bases. Germline-derived CDR1 and CDR2 are LNHDA and SQIVND (reference sequence). CDR3 sequence: CASSPTTFGSPLHF. The CDR3 nucleotides are TGTGCCAGTAGCCCTACAACATTTGGCTCACCCCTCCACTTT.

The V gene is TRBV11-3, the J gene TRBJ1-1; D is unclear. Germline loops: CDR1 SGHNT, CDR2 YENEEA. The germline V and J ends were trimmed by 0 bases and 1 base, with 3 bases remaining between them. CDR3 size: 13 residues. The CDR3, as DNA: TGTGCCAGCAGCTTAGAGGGGAACACTGAAGCTTTCTTT. It yields the protein CASSLEGNTEAFF. The full variable domain, its missing parts supplied by reference TRBV11-3 and TRBJ1-1, is EAGVVQSPRYKIIEKKQPVAFWCNPISGHNTLYWYLQNLGQGPELLIRYENEEAVDDSQLPKDRFSAERLKGVDSTLKIQPAELGDSAVYLCASSLEGNTEAFFGQGTRLTVV.

This chain uses TRBV10-2 with TRBJ2-6; no clear D gene. CDR1 and CDR2 (germline): WSHSY, SAAADI. CDR3 length equals 14 residues. V lost 7 bases and J lost 2, with 9 bases in between. This CDR3 is CASKGFTGANVLTF. CDR3 DNA sequence: TGCGCCAGCAAAGGGTTCACTGGGGCCAACGTCCTGACTTTC.

The chain has TRBV2 and TRBJ2-7, with 15 bases fitting TRBD2. The CDR3 spans 15 residues. V dropped 4 bases and J dropped 7; count of bases not matched to a gene: 5. Germline values: CDR1 SNHLY, CDR2 FYNNEI. The CDR3 here is CASSGTSGRAREQYF. Here the CDR3 DNA reads TGTGCCAGCAGTGGGACTAGCGGGAGGGCGAGGGAGCAGTACTTC.

The J gene is TRBJ2-6, the V gene TRBV3-1 (or the pseudogene TRBV3-2), with 12 bases aligning to TRBD1. CDR3 length: 18 residues. The germline CDR1 and CDR2 sequences are LGHDT and YNNKEL (reference sequence). J gave up 4 bases and V 4 bases, and 8 bases lay outside the gene matches. The CDR3 loop reads CASSPPGQGAPGANVLTF. In DNA, the CDR3 is TGTGCCAGCAGCCCTCCGGGACAGGGGGCGCCAGGGGCCAACGTCCTGACTTTC.

The chain is built from TRBV19 and TRBJ2-1; D is undetermined. The CDR3 is 17 amino acids. The germline CDR1 and CDR2 sequences are LNHDA and SQIVND (reference sequence). V was clipped by 1 base and J by 2 bases, with 15 bases between them. Here the CDR3 DNA reads TGTGCCAGTAGTATAGGCCGGGTCTCACGCGCCTACAATGAGCAGTTCTTC. This translates into CASSIGRVSRAYNEQFF.

The V gene is TRBV7-3, the J gene TRBJ2-7, with 7 nucleotides matching TRBD1. V dropped 5 bases and J dropped 5; count of bases not matched to a gene: 6. Germline values: CDR1 SGHTA, CDR2 FQGTGA. There are 13 residues in the CDR3. The chain's CDR3 is CASSLRDSHEQYF. CDR3 DNA: TGTGCCAGCAGCCTCCGGGACAGCCACGAGCAGTACTTC. Using reference TRBV7-3 and TRBJ2-7 for the parts outside the CDR3, the full variable domain is GAGVSQTPSNKVTEKGKYVELRCDPISGHTALYWYRQSLGQGPEFLIYFQGTGAADDSGLPNDRFFAVRPEGSVSTLKIQRTERGDSAVYLCASSLRDSHEQYFGPGTRLTVT.

J is TRBJ1-6 and V is TRBV5-1, with 10 nucleotides matching TRBD1. The trim removed 4 bases at V and 10 bases at J, leaving 8 bases unmatched. The CDR3 has 15 amino acids. Germline V CDR1 and CDR2: SGHRS, YFSETQ. CDR3 in amino acids: CASSTRDRGDSPLHF. The CDR3 DNA reads TGCGCCAGCAGCACCCGGGACAGGGGCGACTCACCCCTCCACTTT.

This chain links TRBV6-5 with TRBJ2-7; no definite D call. V was clipped by 0 bases and J by 4 bases, with 13 bases between them. The CDR3 is 15 amino acids. Germline CDR1 reads MNHEY; CDR2 reads SVGAGI. The CDR3 bases are TGTGCCAGCAGTTACTCGACACCCCTCACATACGAGCAGTACTTC. This sequence encodes CASSYSTPLTYEQYF.

V and J are TRBV5-4 and TRBJ2-1, with 9 nucleotides matching TRBD1. In germline, CDR1 is SGHNT, CDR2 YYREEE (reference sequence). The CDR3 loop spans 16 amino acids. J gave up 5 bases and V 0 bases, and 6 bases lay outside the gene matches. The CDR3 DNA is TGTGCCAGCAGCTTGGCCGGGACAGGGACTAACAATGAGCAGTTCTTC. This translates into CASSLAGTGTNNEQFF.

CDR3 DNA: TGTGCCAGCTCACCAAGACTAGCGGGAAACACCGGGGAGCTGTTTTTT. It yields the protein CASSPRLAGNTGELFF. The chain has TRBV18 and TRBJ2-2; the match to TRBD2 covers 11 bases. Per the germline V gene, CDR1 is KGHSH and CDR2 is LQKENI. The V segment lost 2 bases and the J segment 2 bases; nucleotides outside the gene matches: 1. The CDR3 covers 16 residues. Based on the CDR3 plus reference TRBV18 and TRBJ2-2, the full variable domain is NAGVMQNPRHLVRRRGQEARLRCSPMKGHSHVYWYRQLPEEGLKFMVYLQKENIIDESGMPKERFSAEFPKEGPSILRIQQVVRGDSAAYFCASSPRLAGNTGELFFGEGSRLTVL.

The chain has TRBV28 and TRBJ1-6; D is unclear. This CDR3 is built from 15 residues. V was clipped by 2 bases and J by 9 bases, with 14 bases between them. Germline CDR1 is MDHEN and CDR2 is SYDVKM. The DNA for the CDR3 is TGTGCCAGCAGTTTAGGAGACTGGAGGAGTTCACCCCTCCACTTT. Residues: CASSLGDWRSSPLHF.

The J gene is TRBJ1-1, the V gene TRBV30, with D unresolved. Between the trimmed V and J ends, which lost 2 bases and 8 bases, there was a span of 15 bases. The V gene's germline CDR1 is GTSNPN and CDR2 SVGIG (reference sequence). The CDR3 is 13 amino acids. The CDR3 spells CAWSTRSITEAFF. CDR3 nucleotides: TGTGCCTGGAGTACCCGATCGATAACAGAAGCTTTCTTT.

J is TRBJ2-3 and V is TRBV5-8, with D possibly matching TRBD1 (5 bases). This CDR3 region has 13 residues. Between the trimmed V and J ends, which lost 0 bases and 5 bases, there was a span of 7 bases. Germline values: CDR1 SGHTS, CDR2 YDEGEE. The CDR3 DNA follows: TGTGCCAGCAGCTTGGGGGGCAGAGATACGCAGTATTTT. As protein: CASSLGGRDTQYF.

The chain joins TRBV28 to TRBJ2-5, with D unresolved. The CDR3 length is 14 residues. Trimming removed 3 bases at V and 1 base at J, with 9 bases between. CDR1 MDHEN and CDR2 SYDVKM come from the germline V gene. The CDR3 here is CASSFWPGQETQYF. The CDR3 bases are TGTGCCAGCAGTTTTTGGCCGGGCCAAGAGACCCAGTACTTC. Using reference TRBV28 and TRBJ2-5 for the parts outside the CDR3, the full variable domain is DVKVTQSSRYLVKRTGEKVFLECVQDMDHENMFWYRQDPGLGLRLIYFSYDVKMKEKGDIPEGYSVSREKKERFSLILESASTNQTSMYLCASSFWPGQETQYFGPGTRLLVL.

The V and J genes are TRBV27 and TRBJ2-2; TRBD1 might be the D (5 bases). Germline V gives CDR1 MNHEY, CDR2 SMNVEV (reference sequence). V dropped 4 bases and J dropped 0 bases, with 15 bases sitting between them. This CDR3 is 17 amino acids long. This chain's CDR3 is CASSSQGVTSNTGELFF. In DNA form, the CDR3 reads TGTGCCAGCAGTTCCCAGGGTGTAACGTCGAACACCGGGGAGCTGTTTTTT.

In DNA, the CDR3 is TGTGCCAGCAGCCCGCGGACTACCACAGATACGCAGTATTTT. Its protein product is CASSPRTTTDTQYF. The chain has TRBV5-4 and TRBJ2-3, with TRBD2 as a possible D gene (6 bases). The CDR3 has 14 amino acids. CDR1 SGHNT and CDR2 YYREEE come from the germline V gene (reference sequence). V was pared by 4 bases and J by 2 bases, with 11 bases between.

V usage is TRBV28 and J usage is TRBJ2-3, with D uncertain. Germline-derived CDR1 and CDR2 are MDHEN and SYDVKM. This CDR3 region has 13 residues. Trimming took 8 bases from V and 0 from J, leaving 9 bases between them. The CDR3 loop reads CASLRASTDTQYF. The CDR3 DNA follows: TGTGCCAGCCTAAGAGCTAGCACAGATACGCAGTATTTT. Filled out from reference TRBV28 and TRBJ2-3, the complete variable domain reads DVKVTQSSRYLVKRTGEKVFLECVQDMDHENMFWYRQDPGLGLRLIYFSYDVKMKEKGDIPEGYSVSREKKERFSLILESASTNQTSMYLCASLRASTDTQYFGPGTRLTVL.

The CDR3 DNA is TGTGCCAGCAACGCAGGGGGAGCCGGGGCCAACGTCCTGACTTTC. Protein: CASNAGGAGANVLTF. The gene calls are TRBV6-5 and TRBJ2-6, with TRBD1 identical over 7 bases. This CDR3 is 15 amino acids long. V lost 7 bases and J lost 4; bases outside the gene matches: 7. Germline values: CDR1 MNHEY, CDR2 SVGAGI.

The V and J genes are TRBV7-9 and TRBJ2-3; D possibly matches TRBD1 or TRBD2 (6 bases each). The V and J ends lost 4 bases and 0 bases respectively, with 14 bases between them. Looked up from germline, CDR1 is SEHNR and CDR2 is FQNEAQ (reference sequence). The CDR3 is 16 amino acids. The CDR3: CASSSDSGASTDTQYF. The CDR3 nucleotides are TGTGCCAGCAGCTCAGATTCGGGGGCTAGCACAGATACGCAGTATTTT.

This sequence joins TRBV7-3 and TRBJ2-2; D gene unclear. In germline, CDR1 is SGHTA, CDR2 FQGTGA. The CDR3 covers 15 residues. V was shortened by 4 bases and J by 8 bases, with 17 bases between the two germline ends. The CDR3 protein is CASSSDQAPMGELFF. CDR3 sequence (DNA): TGTGCCAGCAGCTCCGACCAAGCCCCCATGGGGGAGCTGTTTTTT.

A note on this clone: Germline is not matched at one junction end, which may reflect a read error. The V call is TRBV28, the J call TRBJ1-2; 7 nucleotides match TRBD1. The CDR3 covers 15 residues. Germline CDR1 reads MDHEN; CDR2 reads SYDVKM. Here the CDR3 DNA reads TGTGCGAGCAGGCGGGGGCAGGGGGTGGGCTATGGCTACACCTTC. This codes for CASRRGQGVGYGYTF.